The sequence of this T cell receptor (beta chain) was determined in a study of T-cell reconstitution after alpha-beta-depleted transplantation in children. Unique molecular identifiers featured in how the TCRbeta library was prepared. TCRdb reprocessed the PCR reads with MiXCR, giving one entry per CDR3 protein. Of 640,000 or so distinct CDR3 sequences in the sample, roughly 17% are singletons; the top ten hold 1.1%. This clonotype was recorded at least ten times. The sequences come from PBMCs from the stem cell graft donor, collected from the stem cell graft. The receptor comes from a human donor who donated a stem cell graft to a child with acute myeloid leukemia.

The CDR3 region is CSATRMEAGTEAFF. The CDR3 DNA follows: TGCAGTGCTACCCGAATGGAAGCGGGCACTGAAGCTTTCTTT. The chain combines TRBV20-1 with TRBJ1-1; D is undetermined. The CDR3 length is 14 residues. CDR1 DFQATT and CDR2 SNEGSKA come from the germline V gene (reference sequence). Deletions cut 4 bases from V and 4 bases from J, with 16 bases between.